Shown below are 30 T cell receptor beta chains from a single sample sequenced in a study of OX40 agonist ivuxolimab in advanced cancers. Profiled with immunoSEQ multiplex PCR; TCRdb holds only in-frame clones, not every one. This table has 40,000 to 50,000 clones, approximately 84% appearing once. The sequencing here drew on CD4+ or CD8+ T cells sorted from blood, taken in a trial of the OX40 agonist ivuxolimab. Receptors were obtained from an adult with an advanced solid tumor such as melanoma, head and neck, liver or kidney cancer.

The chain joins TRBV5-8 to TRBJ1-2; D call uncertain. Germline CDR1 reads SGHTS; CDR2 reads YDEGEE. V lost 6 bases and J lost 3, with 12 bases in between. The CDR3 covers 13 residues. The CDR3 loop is CASTPPVDYGYTF. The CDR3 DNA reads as TGTGCCAGCACCCCCCCGGTAGACTATGGCTACACCTTC.

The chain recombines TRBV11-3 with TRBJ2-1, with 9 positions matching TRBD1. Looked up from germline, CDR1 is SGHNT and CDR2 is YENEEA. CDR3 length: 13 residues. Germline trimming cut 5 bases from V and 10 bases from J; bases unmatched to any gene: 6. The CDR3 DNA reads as TGTGCCAGCAGCCAGACAGGGGGGCAAGAGCAGTTCTTC. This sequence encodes CASSQTGGQEQFF. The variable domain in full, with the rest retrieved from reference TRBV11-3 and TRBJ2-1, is EAGVVQSPRYKIIEKKQPVAFWCNPISGHNTLYWYLQNLGQGPELLIRYENEEAVDDSQLPKDRFSAERLKGVDSTLKIQPAELGDSAVYLCASSQTGGQEQFFGPGTRLTVL.

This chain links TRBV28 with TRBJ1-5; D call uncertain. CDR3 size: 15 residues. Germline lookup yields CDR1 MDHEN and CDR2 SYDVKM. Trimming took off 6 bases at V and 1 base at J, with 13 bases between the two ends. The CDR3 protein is CASRRVDGSNQPQHF. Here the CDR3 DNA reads TGTGCCAGCAGGCGGGTGGACGGAAGCAATCAGCCCCAGCATTTT.

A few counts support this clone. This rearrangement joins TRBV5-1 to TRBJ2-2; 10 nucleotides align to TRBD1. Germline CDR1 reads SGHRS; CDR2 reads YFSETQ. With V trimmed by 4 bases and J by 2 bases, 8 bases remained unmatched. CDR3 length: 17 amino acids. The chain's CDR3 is CASSQAMTGGNTGELFF. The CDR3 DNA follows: TGCGCCAGCAGCCAAGCGATGACAGGGGGCAACACCGGGGAGCTGTTTTTT.

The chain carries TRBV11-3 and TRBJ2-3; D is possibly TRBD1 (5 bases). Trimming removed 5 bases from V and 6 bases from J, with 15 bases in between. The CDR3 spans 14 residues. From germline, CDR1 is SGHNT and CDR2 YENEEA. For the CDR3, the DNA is TGTGCCAGCAGCCCCTCCAGGGTGTGGGATACGCAGTATTTT. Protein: CASSPSRVWDTQYF.

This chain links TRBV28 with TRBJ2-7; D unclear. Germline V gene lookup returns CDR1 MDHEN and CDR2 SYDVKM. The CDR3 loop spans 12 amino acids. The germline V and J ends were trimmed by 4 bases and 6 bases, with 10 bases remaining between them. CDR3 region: CASSSSPAEQYF. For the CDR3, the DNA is TGTGCCAGCAGTTCGTCCCCTGCCGAGCAGTACTTC.

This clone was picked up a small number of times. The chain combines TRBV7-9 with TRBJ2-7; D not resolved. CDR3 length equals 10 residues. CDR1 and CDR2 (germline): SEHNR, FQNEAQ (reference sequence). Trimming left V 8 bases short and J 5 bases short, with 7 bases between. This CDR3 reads CASGDNEQYF. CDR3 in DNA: TGTGCCAGCGGCGATAACGAGCAGTACTTC.

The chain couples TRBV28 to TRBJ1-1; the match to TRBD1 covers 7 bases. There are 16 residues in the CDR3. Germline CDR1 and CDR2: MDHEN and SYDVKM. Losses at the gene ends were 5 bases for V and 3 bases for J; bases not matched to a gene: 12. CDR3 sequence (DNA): TGTGCCAGCAGTCGACGGAAGTACAGGGGAGACACTGAAGCTTTCTTT. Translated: CASSRRKYRGDTEAFF.

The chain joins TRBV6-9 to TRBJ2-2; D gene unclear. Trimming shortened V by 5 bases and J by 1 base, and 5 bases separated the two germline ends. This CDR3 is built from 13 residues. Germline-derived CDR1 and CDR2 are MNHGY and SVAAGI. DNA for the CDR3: TGTGCCAGCAGTCCCGTGAACACCGGGGAGCTGTTTTTT. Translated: CASSPVNTGELFF.

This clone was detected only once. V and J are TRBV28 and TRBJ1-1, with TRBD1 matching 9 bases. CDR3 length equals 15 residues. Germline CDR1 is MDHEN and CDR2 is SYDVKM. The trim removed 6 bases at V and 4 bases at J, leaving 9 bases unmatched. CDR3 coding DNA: TGTGCCAGCAGCTTTCCGGGACAGGGAGGCACTGAAGCTTTCTTT. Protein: CASSFPGQGGTEAFF. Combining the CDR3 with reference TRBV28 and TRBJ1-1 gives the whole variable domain DVKVTQSSRYLVKRTGEKVFLECVQDMDHENMFWYRQDPGLGLRLIYFSYDVKMKEKGDIPEGYSVSREKKERFSLILESASTNQTSMYLCASSFPGQGGTEAFFGQGTRLTVV.

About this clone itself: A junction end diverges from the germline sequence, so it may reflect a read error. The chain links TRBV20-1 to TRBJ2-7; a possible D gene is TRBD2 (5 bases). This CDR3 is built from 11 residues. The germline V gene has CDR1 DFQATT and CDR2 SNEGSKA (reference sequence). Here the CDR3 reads CSARVDSSWHF. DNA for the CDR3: TGCAGTGCTAGAGTGGACTCGTCCTGGCACTTC.

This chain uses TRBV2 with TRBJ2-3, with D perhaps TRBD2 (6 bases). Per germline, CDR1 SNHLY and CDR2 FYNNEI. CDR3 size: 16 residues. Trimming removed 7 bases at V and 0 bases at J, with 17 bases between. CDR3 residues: CASTFWRAGSTDTQYF. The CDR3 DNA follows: TGTGCCAGCACTTTTTGGAGGGCAGGTAGCACAGATACGCAGTATTTT.

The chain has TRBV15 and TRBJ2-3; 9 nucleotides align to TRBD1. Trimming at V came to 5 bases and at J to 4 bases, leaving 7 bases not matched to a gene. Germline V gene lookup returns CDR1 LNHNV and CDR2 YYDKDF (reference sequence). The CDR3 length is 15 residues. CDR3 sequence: CATSRGTGRSDTQYF. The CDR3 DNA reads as TGTGCCACCAGCCGGGGGACAGGGCGCTCAGATACGCAGTATTTT. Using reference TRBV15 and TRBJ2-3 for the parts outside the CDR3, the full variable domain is DAMVIQNPRYQVTQFGKPVTLSCSQTLNHNVMYWYQQKSSQAPKLLFHYYDKDFNNEADTPDNFQSRRPNTSFCFLDIRSPGLGDTAMYLCATSRGTGRSDTQYFGPGTRLTVL.

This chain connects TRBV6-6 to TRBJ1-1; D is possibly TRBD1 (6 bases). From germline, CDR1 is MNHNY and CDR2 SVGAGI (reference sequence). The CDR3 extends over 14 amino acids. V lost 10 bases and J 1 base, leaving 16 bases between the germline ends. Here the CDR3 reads CATQWGGGNTEAFF. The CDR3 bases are TGTGCCACCCAATGGGGGGGCGGGAACACTGAAGCTTTCTTT.

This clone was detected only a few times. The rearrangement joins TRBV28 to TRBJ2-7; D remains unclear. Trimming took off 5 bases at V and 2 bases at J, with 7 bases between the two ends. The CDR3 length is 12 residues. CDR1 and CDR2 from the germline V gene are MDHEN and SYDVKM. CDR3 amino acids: CASSDLAYEQYF. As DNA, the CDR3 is TGTGCCAGCAGTGACCTGGCCTACGAGCAGTACTTC.

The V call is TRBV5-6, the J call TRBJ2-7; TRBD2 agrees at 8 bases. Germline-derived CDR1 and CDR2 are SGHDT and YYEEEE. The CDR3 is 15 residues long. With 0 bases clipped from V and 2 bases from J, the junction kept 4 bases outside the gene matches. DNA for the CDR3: TGTGCCAGCAGCTTGGCCGTCGGGAGGGCCTACGAGCAGTACTTC. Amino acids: CASSLAVGRAYEQYF.

CDR3 in DNA: TGTGCCAGCAGATATAAGTCGGGGGCGCCTGGCTACACCTTC. This gives the protein CASRYKSGAPGYTF. The chain joins TRBV27 to TRBJ1-2; D is possibly TRBD1 (6 bases). Germline V lookup: CDR1 MNHEY, CDR2 SMNVEV (reference sequence). CDR3 length: 14 amino acids. Trimming removed 6 bases from V and 7 bases from J, with 18 bases in between.

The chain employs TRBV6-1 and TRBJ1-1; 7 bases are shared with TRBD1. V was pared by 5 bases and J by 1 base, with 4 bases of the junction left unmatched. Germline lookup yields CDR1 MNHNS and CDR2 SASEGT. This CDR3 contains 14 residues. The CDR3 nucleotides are TGTGCCAGCAGTCCCGGGACAGCGAACACTGAAGCTTTCTTT. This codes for CASSPGTANTEAFF.

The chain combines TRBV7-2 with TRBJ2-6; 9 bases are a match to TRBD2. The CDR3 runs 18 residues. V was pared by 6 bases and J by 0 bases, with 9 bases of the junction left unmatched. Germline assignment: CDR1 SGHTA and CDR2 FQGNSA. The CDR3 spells CASSTTSGFSSGANVLTF. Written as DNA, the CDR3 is TGTGCCAGCAGTACTACTAGCGGGTTCAGCTCTGGGGCCAACGTCCTGACTTTC.

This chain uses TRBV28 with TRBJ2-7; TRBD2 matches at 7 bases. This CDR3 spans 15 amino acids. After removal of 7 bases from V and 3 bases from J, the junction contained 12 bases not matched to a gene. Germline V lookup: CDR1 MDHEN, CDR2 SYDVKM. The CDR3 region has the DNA TGTGCCAGCACCCCTGGGGCGGGAGACCACTACGAGCAGTACTTC. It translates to CASTPGAGDHYEQYF.

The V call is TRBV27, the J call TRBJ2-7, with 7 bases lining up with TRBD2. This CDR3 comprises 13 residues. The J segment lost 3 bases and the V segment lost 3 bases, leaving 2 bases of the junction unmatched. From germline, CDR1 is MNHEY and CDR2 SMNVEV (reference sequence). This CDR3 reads CASSFAGDYEQYF. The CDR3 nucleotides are TGTGCCAGCAGTTTTGCGGGAGACTACGAGCAGTACTTC.

The CDR3 coding sequence is TGTGCCAGCAGCTTAGGGACAGTCTATGGCTACACCTTC. It yields the protein CASSLGTVYGYTF. The chain carries TRBV7-9 and TRBJ1-2; tentatively, D is TRBD1 (6 bases). Per the germline V gene, CDR1 is SEHNR and CDR2 is FQNEAQ (reference sequence). Trimming took 1 base from V and 4 from J, leaving 7 bases between them. The CDR3 extends over 13 amino acids.

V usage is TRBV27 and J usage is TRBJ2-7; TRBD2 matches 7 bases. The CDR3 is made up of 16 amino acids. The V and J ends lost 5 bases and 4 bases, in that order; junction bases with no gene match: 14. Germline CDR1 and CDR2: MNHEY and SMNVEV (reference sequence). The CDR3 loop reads CASSPHGLVGGYEQYF. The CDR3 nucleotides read TGTGCCAGCAGTCCACACGGACTAGTTGGGGGTTACGAGCAGTACTTC.

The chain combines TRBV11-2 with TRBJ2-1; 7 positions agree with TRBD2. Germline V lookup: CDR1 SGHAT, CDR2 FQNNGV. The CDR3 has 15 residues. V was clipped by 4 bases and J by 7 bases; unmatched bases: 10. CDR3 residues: CASSSFERGPNEQFF. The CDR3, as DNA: TGTGCCAGCAGCTCGTTTGAGCGGGGCCCGAATGAGCAGTTCTTC.

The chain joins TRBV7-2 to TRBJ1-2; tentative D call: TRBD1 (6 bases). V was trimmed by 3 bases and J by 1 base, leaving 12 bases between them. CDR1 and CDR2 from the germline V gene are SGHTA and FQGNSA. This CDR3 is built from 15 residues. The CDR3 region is CASSFGGGNNYGYTF. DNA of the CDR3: TGTGCCAGCAGCTTCGGAGGGGGGAATAACTATGGCTACACCTTC.

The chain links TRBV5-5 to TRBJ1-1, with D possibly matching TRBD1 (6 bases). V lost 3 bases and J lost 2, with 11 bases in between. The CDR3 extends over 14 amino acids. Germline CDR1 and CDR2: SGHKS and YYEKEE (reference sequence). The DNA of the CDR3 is TGTGCCAGCAGCTGGACAGACCTAAACACTGAAGCTTTCTTT. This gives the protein CASSWTDLNTEAFF.

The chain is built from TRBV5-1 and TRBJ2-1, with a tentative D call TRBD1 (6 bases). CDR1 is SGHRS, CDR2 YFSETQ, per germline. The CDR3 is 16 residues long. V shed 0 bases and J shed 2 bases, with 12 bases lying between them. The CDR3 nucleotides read TGCGCCAGCAGCTTGGAGGCACAGGGTCCCTACAATGAGCAGTTCTTC. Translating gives CASSLEAQGPYNEQFF.

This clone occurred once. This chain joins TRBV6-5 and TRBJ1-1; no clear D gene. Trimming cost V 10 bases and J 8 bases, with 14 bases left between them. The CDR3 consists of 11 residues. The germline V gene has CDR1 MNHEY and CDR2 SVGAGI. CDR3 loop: CATSPIPEAFF. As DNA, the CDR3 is TGTGCCACCTCACCGATACCGGAAGCTTTCTTT.

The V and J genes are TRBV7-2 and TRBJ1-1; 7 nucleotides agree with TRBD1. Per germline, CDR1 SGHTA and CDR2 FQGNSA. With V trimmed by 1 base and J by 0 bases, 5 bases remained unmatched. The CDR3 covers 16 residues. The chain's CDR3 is CASSLVPTGMNTEAFF. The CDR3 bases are TGTGCCAGCAGCTTAGTACCGACAGGGATGAACACTGAAGCTTTCTTT.

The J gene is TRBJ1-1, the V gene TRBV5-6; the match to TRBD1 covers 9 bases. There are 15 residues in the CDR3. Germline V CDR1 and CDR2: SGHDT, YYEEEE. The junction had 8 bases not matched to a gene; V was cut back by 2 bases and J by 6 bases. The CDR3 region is CASSLAGTGWAEAFF. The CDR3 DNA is TGTGCCAGCAGCTTAGCCGGGACAGGGTGGGCTGAAGCTTTCTTT.